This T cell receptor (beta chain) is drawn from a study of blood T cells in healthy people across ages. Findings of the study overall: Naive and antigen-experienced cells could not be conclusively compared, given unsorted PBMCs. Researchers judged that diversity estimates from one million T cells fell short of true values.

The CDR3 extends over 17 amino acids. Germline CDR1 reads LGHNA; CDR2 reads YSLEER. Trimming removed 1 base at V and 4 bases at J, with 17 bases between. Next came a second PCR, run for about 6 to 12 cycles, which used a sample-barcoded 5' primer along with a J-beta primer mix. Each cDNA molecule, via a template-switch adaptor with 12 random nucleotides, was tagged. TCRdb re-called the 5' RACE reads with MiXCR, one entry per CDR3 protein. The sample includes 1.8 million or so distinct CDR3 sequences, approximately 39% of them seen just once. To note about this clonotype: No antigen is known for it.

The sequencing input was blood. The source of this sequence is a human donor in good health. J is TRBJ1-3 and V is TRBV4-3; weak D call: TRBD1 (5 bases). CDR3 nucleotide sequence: TGCGCCAGCAGCCAAGTTTTCATCGCAGGGTCCGGAAACACCATATATTTT. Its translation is CASSQVFIAGSGNTIYF.